This T cell receptor beta chain was found in a study of cytomegalovirus exposure and HLA in healthy donors. Whole-study results and caveats: Rarity held for most TCR sequences, but there were some public TCRs that occurred in many donors.

The table came from immunoSEQ multiplex PCR; TCRdb's copy has only in-frame clones and leaves some out. The data show roughly 120,000 clones, with 85% seen just once and 2.1% held by the top ten. CDR3 size: 18 residues. Germline assignment: CDR1 SNHLY and CDR2 FYNNEI. With regard to this clone: Its target is not known.

Sequencing was done on a sample of PBMCs. The clonotype originates from a woman in her 30s in good health and CMV-seronegative. This rearrangement joins TRBV2 to TRBJ2-7; 10 bases are a match to TRBD2. This CDR3 is CASCSGHPQRGGSYEQYF. The CDR3 nucleotides are TGTGCGAGCTGTTCGGGCCATCCCCAGCGGGGGGGCTCGTACGAGCAGTACTTC.